These 14 T cell receptor beta chains were sequenced from one sample in a study of T-cell memory formation after mild COVID-19. One entry per CDR3 protein, called by TCRdb with MiXCR from the 5' RACE reads. The sample lists roughly 100,000 distinct CDR3 sequences; less than 15% were seen once. Sequenced: PBMCs or a T cell subset sorted from them (not recorded which). These receptor sequences come from a man aged 18 to 30 who had mild COVID-19 (a few samples of this study predate the infection). Cell type and time point are not known.

This chain connects TRBV7-2 to TRBJ1-2, with D unclear. V was pared by 3 bases and J by 2 bases, with 7 bases between. CDR3 length: 13 residues. In germline, CDR1 is SGHTA, CDR2 FQGNSA. CDR3 sequence: CASSFTANYGYTF. The CDR3 DNA reads TGTGCCAGCAGCTTTACCGCGAACTATGGCTACACCTTC.

The chain has TRBV12-3 or TRBV12-4 and TRBJ2-7, with 9 nucleotides matching TRBD1. There are 14 residues in the CDR3. The trim removed 5 bases at V and 3 bases at J, leaving 5 bases unmatched. The CDR3 nucleotides read TGTGCCAGCAGTCCCTCGGGACAGGGCTACGAGCAGTACGTC. Translating it yields CASSPSGQGYEQYV.

CDR3: CASSYRTGGLTEAFF. In nucleotides, the CDR3 is TGTGCCAGCAGTTACAGGACAGGGGGCCTCACTGAAGCTTTCTTT. V and J are TRBV6-2 or TRBV6-3 and TRBJ1-1; 11 bases are a match to TRBD1. Germline V gives CDR1 MNHEY, CDR2 SVGEGT. The CDR3 is 15 residues long. Trimming removed 2 bases from V and 4 bases from J; junction bases left unmatched: 3.

This clonotype was seen a single time. This sequence joins TRBV6-2 or TRBV6-3 and TRBJ2-7, with a tentative D call TRBD2 (5 bases). The CDR3 spans 16 residues. V shed 2 bases and J shed 0 bases, with 14 bases lying between them. Per the germline V gene, CDR1 is MNHEY and CDR2 is SVGEGT. CDR3 DNA sequence: TGTGCCAGCAGTTACGGCAGCCAAGACTACTCCTACGAGCAGTACTTC. This translates into CASSYGSQDYSYEQYF.

Ten or more counts support this clonotype. The chain carries TRBV29-1 and TRBJ1-2, with 10 bases aligning to TRBD1. V lost 7 bases to trimming and J lost 8 bases; unmatched junction nucleotides: 10. Germline loops: CDR1 SQVTM, CDR2 ANQGSEA. This CDR3 spans 13 amino acids. CDR3 bases: TGCAGCGCCGGCGCCGGGACAGGGGAAGGCTACACCTTC. It specifies CSAGAGTGEGYTF.

The genes are TRBV27 and TRBJ2-1; the D is unclear. With 3 bases removed from V and 13 bases from J, the gap between germline ends came to 16 bases. The CDR3 has 13 amino acids. Germline assignment: CDR1 MNHEY and CDR2 SMNVEV (reference sequence). Here the CDR3 DNA reads TGTGCCAGCAGTTTTACCCAATCACTGGCCCAGTTCTTC. It encodes CASSFTQSLAQFF.

The V call is TRBV7-2, the J call TRBJ2-7, with 7 bases that match TRBD1. This CDR3 spans 19 amino acids. V gave up 0 bases and J gave up 2 bases; unmatched junction bases: 16. Germline V lookup: CDR1 SGHTA, CDR2 FQGNSA. CDR3 nucleotide sequence: TGTGCCAGCAGCTTAGCGTCCGGGACAGTTGGAGTCATCGCCTACGAGCAGTACTTC. It specifies CASSLASGTVGVIAYEQYF.

The CDR3 sequence is CASSALERGGKEQYF. The CDR3 nucleotides read TGTGCCAGCAGTGCCCTGGAGCGGGGGGGCAAAGAGCAGTACTTC. The chain uses TRBV27 and TRBJ2-7; TRBD2 aligns across 10 bases. The CDR3 sequence is 15 residues long. J was trimmed by 7 bases and V by 5 bases; bases with no gene match: 11. Germline V CDR1 and CDR2: MNHEY, SMNVEV (reference sequence).

This clonotype was seen only a few times. This chain joins TRBV12-3 or TRBV12-4 and TRBJ2-3, with 8 bases lining up with TRBD1. The ends lost 5 bases at V and 3 bases at J; junction bases unmatched: 7. This CDR3 spans 15 amino acids. The CDR3 nucleotides read TGTGCCAGCAGTATCAGGGGGCGAGAGACAGATACGCAGTATTTT. Protein sequence: CASSIRGRETDTQYF.

This clonotype was observed a few times. One end of the junction is discordant with germline, which a read error may explain. The chain uses TRBV7-7 and TRBJ2-5, with 10 bases fitting TRBD2. The CDR3 runs to 16 residues. The V gene's germline CDR1 is SSHAT and CDR2 FNYEAQ (reference sequence). The CDR3 nucleotides read TGTGCTAGCAGCTTAGCTAGCGGGGGAGCAGACGAGACCCAGTACTTC. It specifies CASSLASGGADETQYF.

The chain recombines TRBV6-5 with TRBJ2-7; the match to TRBD1 covers 8 bases. Germline V gene lookup returns CDR1 MNHEY and CDR2 SVGAGI. This CDR3 has 14 residues. After removal of 5 bases from V and 3 bases from J, the junction contained 6 bases not matched to a gene. CDR3 bases: TGTGCCAGCAGTCGGACAGGGACAAGCTACGAGCAGTACGTC. Amino acids: CASSRTGTSYEQYV.

This clonotype was detected only a few times. This sequence joins TRBV9 and TRBJ2-7; 8 positions match TRBD1. J was trimmed by 2 bases and V by 4 bases; bases with no gene match: 5. Germline assignment: CDR1 SGDLS and CDR2 YYNGEE. The CDR3 contains 14 residues. CDR3 residues: CASSPGGQAYEQYF. As DNA, the CDR3 is TGTGCCAGCAGCCCAGGGGGACAGGCCTACGAGCAGTACTTC.

This clonotype was found a few times. The chain joins TRBV19 to TRBJ2-1; 7 nucleotides align to TRBD1. The germline V gene encodes CDR1 LNHDA and CDR2 SQIVND (reference sequence). Losses at the gene ends were 6 bases for V and 12 bases for J; bases not matched to a gene: 14. CDR3 size: 14 residues. CDR3 nucleotides: TGTGCCAGTAGCCGGGACAGCGATCCCTCTGGGCAGTTCTTC. This translates into CASSRDSDPSGQFF.

Only a few counts were recorded for this clonotype. This rearrangement joins TRBV7-6 to TRBJ2-7; 10 bases agree with TRBD2. The length of the CDR3 is 15 residues. J was trimmed by 7 bases and V by 0 bases; bases with no gene match: 6. Germline values: CDR1 SGHVS, CDR2 FNYEAQ. The DNA of the CDR3 is TGTGCCAGCAGCTTAGCTGGGCTAGCGGGGGAAGAGCAGTACTTC. Its translation: CASSLAGLAGEEQYF.